The entry below gives a single T cell receptor beta chain sequence along with its context. The antigen is unknown. This record belongs to a study of T cell clonotyping in hematopoietic cell transplantation. This CDR3 has 13 residues. The V and J ends lost 2 bases and 2 bases respectively, with 7 bases between them. Germline assignment: CDR1 MNHNY and CDR2 SVGAGI (reference sequence). TCRdb keeps only in-frame clones here, not all; method: immunoSEQ multiplex PCR. The sample contains about 69,000 clones, about 94% of which appear only once. Regarding the study as a whole: Higher Inverse Simpson Index values in graft donor and pretransplant recipient predicted broader posttransplant TCR diversity.

Sequences were obtained from peripheral blood mononuclear cells. The clonotype was recovered from a man aged 45 to 65 in good health. Some clones in this sample may be carry-over from other donors' samples. V is TRBV6-6 and J is TRBJ2-7; unclear D gene. The CDR3 sequence is CASSYELPYEQYF. The CDR3 DNA reads as TGTGCCAGCAGTTACGAACTACCCTACGAGCAGTACTTC.